What follows are 22 T cell receptor beta chains derived from one specimen sequenced in a study of beta chain features in type 1 diabetes. Overall study results and limits: Significant though moderate, a shortening of TCRB CDR3s appeared in all four CD4+ subsets of Type 1 diabetes patients.

The whole isolated RNA underwent reverse transcription, so sequencing captured expressed TCRB transcripts. Sequenced by immunoSEQ multiplex PCR; TCRdb stores in-frame clones only, minus some. Of over 150,000 clones listed, around 8.3% are singletons. No antigen has been assigned to these receptors. Sequencing input: central memory CD4+ T cells from blood. All receptors come from a woman in her late teens or twenties with type 1 diabetes.

This clone came up a few times. V and J are TRBV5-4 and TRBJ1-4; D perhaps matches TRBD1 (5 bases). This CDR3 has 15 amino acids. The germline CDR1 and CDR2 sequences are SGHNT and YYREEE (reference sequence). With 4 bases removed from V and 5 bases from J, the gap between germline ends came to 15 bases. The CDR3 DNA sequence: TGTGCCAGCAGCCTTAAGGGGTCCCAAAATGAAAAACTGTTTTTT. It translates to CASSLKGSQNEKLFF. The full variable domain, rest sourced from reference TRBV5-4 and TRBJ1-4, is ETGVTQSPTHLIKTRGQQVTLRCSSQSGHNTVSWYQQALGQGPQFIFQYYREEENGRGNFPPRFSGLQFPNYSSELNVNALELDDSALYLCASSLKGSQNEKLFFGSGTQLSVL.

This rearrangement joins TRBV21-1 to TRBJ2-7; TRBD1, the table's D call, lacks a check against the DNA. TRBV21-1 is reported as a pseudogene. The CDR3 loop spans 16 amino acids. The chain's CDR3 is CASSKGNRGSPHEQYF. DNA of the CDR3: TGTGCCAGCAGCAAAGGAAACAGGGGATCCCCCCACGAGCAGTACTTC.

This chain uses TRBV5-1 with TRBJ2-1; 9 nucleotides line up with TRBD2. The CDR3 totals 16 residues. Germline V gene data show CDR1 as SGHRS and CDR2 as YFSETQ. V trimming: 4 bases; J trimming: 0 bases; junction bases outside the gene matches: 5. CDR3 nucleotide sequence: TGCGCCAGCAGCCTTAGCGGGGGAAACTCCTACAATGAGCAGTTCTTC. Translating it yields CASSLSGGNSYNEQFF.

The chain links TRBV28 to TRBJ2-3; weak D call: TRBD2 (5 bases). The length of the CDR3 is 13 residues. CDR1 is MDHEN and CDR2 is SYDVKM in the germline V gene. Trimming left V 3 bases short and J 8 bases short, with 12 bases between. CDR3 in DNA: TGTGCCAGCAGTTTTGGGGAGTCGGCTACGCAGTATTTT. This codes for CASSFGESATQYF.

A few counts support this clone. The genes are TRBV27 and TRBJ2-4; D possibly corresponds to TRBD2 (5 bases). In germline, CDR1 is MNHEY, CDR2 SMNVEV (reference sequence). The CDR3 sequence is 15 residues long. V dropped 5 bases and J dropped 1 base, with 12 bases sitting between them. CDR3 residues: CASSVLGVAKNIQYF. The CDR3 coding sequence is TGTGCCAGCAGTGTACTGGGAGTTGCCAAAAACATTCAGTACTTC.

In its sample, this clone was seen many times. The rearrangement joins TRBV6-6 to TRBJ2-7; 7 nucleotides line up with TRBD2. V lost 6 bases, J lost 6 bases, and 11 bases stayed unmatched. This CDR3 has 14 amino acids. Germline V gene data show CDR1 as MNHNY and CDR2 as SVGAGI (reference sequence). In DNA form, the CDR3 reads TGTGCCAGCAGCCTAATTACTAGCGACGGCGAGCAGTACTTC. This codes for CASSLITSDGEQYF.

This clone turned up a few times. The rearrangement uses TRBV10-3 and TRBJ2-7; D is perhaps TRBD2 (5 bases). The ends were cut back, 4 bases at V and 5 bases at J, with 6 bases in the middle. Germline V gene lookup returns CDR1 ENHRY and CDR2 SYGVKD. The length of the CDR3 is 11 residues. The CDR3 loop reads CAISAGNEQYF. DNA for the CDR3: TGTGCCATCAGTGCGGGGAACGAGCAGTACTTC.

The genes are TRBV19 and TRBJ2-1, with D maybe TRBD2 (6 bases). The V and J ends lost 6 bases and 1 base respectively, with 13 bases between them. Per germline, CDR1 LNHDA and CDR2 SQIVND (reference sequence). The CDR3 has 15 amino acids. DNA of the CDR3: TGTGCCAGTAGGGGAGTAGCGGAGTCCTACAATGAGCAGTTCTTC. Its protein product is CASRGVAESYNEQFF.

In its sample, this clone was seen a few times. This chain uses TRBV11-2 with TRBJ1-1; unclear D gene. The CDR3 runs to 12 residues. Germline V gene lookup returns CDR1 SGHAT and CDR2 FQNNGV. Trimming took 1 base from V and 4 from J, leaving 4 bases between them. The CDR3 coding sequence is TGTGCCAGCAGCTTAGCCGGCACTGAAGCTTTCTTT. Residues: CASSLAGTEAFF.

This clone was seen only a few times. The chain links TRBV7-9 to TRBJ2-3, with D possibly being TRBD1 (6 bases). Trimming removed 5 bases at V and 8 bases at J, with 23 bases between. CDR3 size: 16 residues. Germline CDR1 SEHNR, CDR2 FQNEAQ (reference sequence). CDR3 amino acids: CASSGQLLVGGRTQYF. The CDR3 bases are TGTGCCAGCAGCGGACAATTACTAGTTGGGGGCCGTACGCAGTATTTT.

Worth noting for this clone: The junction differs from germline at one of its ends, possibly a read error. The rearrangement links TRBV30 to TRBJ2-3, with D hard to call. This CDR3 spans 13 amino acids. From germline, CDR1 is GTSNPN and CDR2 SVGIG (reference sequence). CDR3 DNA sequence: TGTGCCAGGAGTTCTAGGAGCACAGATACGCAGTATTTT. This encodes CARSSRSTDTQYF.

This clone has just a few counts. The V gene is TRBV7-2, the J gene TRBJ2-7, with a weak D call TRBD1 (5 bases). CDR3 length: 15 amino acids. From germline, CDR1 is SGHTA and CDR2 FQGNSA. Trimming removed 3 bases from V and 1 base from J, with 13 bases in between. DNA for the CDR3: TGTGCCAGCAGCTTGACGGCAGGGTGGTCCTACGAGCAGTACTTC. It yields the protein CASSLTAGWSYEQYF.

This clone was found a few times. This chain links TRBV4-3 with TRBJ2-1, with TRBD2 identical over 12 bases. CDR1 is LGHNA and CDR2 is YSLEER in the germline V gene. The CDR3 runs 16 residues. V lost 0 bases, J lost 6 bases, and 3 bases stayed unmatched. The CDR3 nucleotides read TGCGCCAGCAGCCAAGAGGGACTAGCGGGCATCAATGAGCAGTTCTTC. As protein: CASSQEGLAGINEQFF.

This clone was seen a handful of times. The gene calls are TRBV4-3 and TRBJ2-3; D possibly corresponds to TRBD1 (5 bases). Between the trimmed V and J ends, which lost 0 bases and 0 bases, there was a span of 10 bases. This CDR3 has 16 residues. CDR1 and CDR2 from the germline V gene are LGHNA and YSLEER. The CDR3 region has the DNA TGCGCCAGCAGCCAAGATCTTAGGGGTAGCACAGATACGCAGTATTTT. Translating it yields CASSQDLRGSTDTQYF.

This clone was counted between two and nine times. The chain links TRBV5-6 to TRBJ2-5; D is perhaps TRBD2 (6 bases). Germline V gives CDR1 SGHDT, CDR2 YYEEEE. The CDR3 runs 14 residues. V lost 5 bases, J lost 4 bases, and 15 bases lay in between. CDR3 in amino acids: CASRPPGGLETQYF. In DNA, the CDR3 is TGTGCCAGCAGACCCCCCGGGGGACTAGAGACCCAGTACTTC.

V is TRBV30 and J is TRBJ2-3; 10 positions agree with TRBD2. Germline V gene sequence: CDR1 GTSNPN, CDR2 SVGIG (reference sequence). The CDR3 sequence is 14 residues long. V was pared by 8 bases and J by 1 base, with 6 bases of the junction left unmatched. The CDR3 DNA reads TGTGCCAGCCTCGGACTAGCGGGCACAGATACGCAGTATTTT. It encodes CASLGLAGTDTQYF.

The chain has TRBV5-1 and TRBJ2-3, with TRBD2 matching 10 bases. CDR1 and CDR2 (germline): SGHRS, YFSETQ. V was pared by 3 bases and J by 1 base, with 2 bases of the junction left unmatched. The CDR3 is 15 residues long. CDR3 loop: CASSSGTSGTDTQYF. CDR3 DNA sequence: TGCGCCAGCAGCTCCGGGACTAGCGGCACAGATACGCAGTATTTT.

The chain joins TRBV12-5 to TRBJ2-2; 9 nucleotides line up with TRBD1. V trimming: 10 bases; J trimming: 7 bases; junction bases outside the gene matches: 7. The CDR3 is 13 amino acids. CDR1 is LGHNT, CDR2 FRNRAP, per germline. DNA of the CDR3: TGTGCTACTTGGGACAGGGCTGGCGGGGAGCTGTTTTTT. Translating gives CATWDRAGGELFF.

The chain carries TRBV7-2 and TRBJ2-1, with 15 bases fitting TRBD2. This CDR3 has 15 amino acids. Germline values: CDR1 SGHTA, CDR2 FQGNSA. J lost 13 bases, V lost 4 bases, and 8 bases had no gene match. The CDR3 DNA follows: TGTGCCAGCAGCTCGGGACTAGCGGGGGGTATTGGCCAGTTCTTC. Translated, it gives CASSSGLAGGIGQFF. The full variable domain, its missing parts supplied by reference TRBV7-2 and TRBJ2-1, is GAGVSQSPSNKVTEKGKDVELRCDPISGHTALYWYRQSLGQGLEFLIYFQGNSAPDKSGLPSDRFSAERTGGSVSTLTIQRTQQEDSAVYLCASSSGLAGGIGQFFGPGTRLTVL.

This chain connects TRBV29-1 to TRBJ1-2; weak D call: TRBD1 (5 bases). The germline V gene has CDR1 SQVTM and CDR2 ANQGSEA. V was clipped by 6 bases and J by 8 bases, with 7 bases between them. This CDR3 contains 9 residues. This CDR3 reads CSVPGGYTF. The CDR3 region has the DNA TGCAGCGTCCCAGGGGGCTACACCTTC.

This clone occurred a few times. The chain's CDR3 is CASSHGLGFEQFF. Here the CDR3 DNA reads TGTGCCAGCAGCCACGGACTCGGGTTTGAGCAGTTCTTC. The chain recombines TRBV4-2 with TRBJ2-1, with D tentatively TRBD2 (5 bases). The CDR3 totals 13 residues. V was clipped by 3 bases and J by 9 bases, with 12 bases between them. The V gene's germline CDR1 is LGHNA and CDR2 YNFKEQ.

The genes are TRBV6-5 and TRBJ1-2; TRBD1 matches 8 bases. V was clipped by 4 bases and J by 9 bases; unmatched bases: 7. The CDR3 spans 13 residues. Germline assignment: CDR1 MNHEY and CDR2 SVGAGI. CDR3 coding DNA: TGTGCCAGCAGTTTCCCTGGACAGGGTAGCTACACCTTC. It translates to CASSFPGQGSYTF.